The TCR beta chain under discussion was sequenced for a study of T cell responses to AZD1222 COVID-19 vaccine. The germline V gene has CDR1 SGHAT and CDR2 FQNNGV. Trimming took off 1 base at V and 6 bases at J, with 6 bases between the two ends. CDR3 length: 12 amino acids. TCRdb keeps only in-frame clones here, not all; method: immunoSEQ multiplex PCR. The data contain more than 140,000 clones, roughly 88% of them singletons. Worth noting for this clone: Its antigen remains unidentified.

Study-level results: The study reported that nearly half of spike-specific TCRs target unmutated variant regions.

Sample: peripheral blood, taken on day 0 of AZD1222 vaccination. The sequence came from an adult in good health. The chain joins TRBV11-2 to TRBJ1-1; D is undetermined. CDR3 nucleotides: TGTGCCAGCAGCTTAGGTGCAGCTGAAGCTTTCTTT. Translating it yields CASSLGAAEAFF.